The 11 T cell receptor beta chains below were found in one sample sequenced in a study of blood T cell repertoires in COVID-19. Generated by immunoSEQ multiplex PCR, the TCRdb table keeps only in-frame clones and is missing some. The sample records roughly 97,000 clones, 76% being singletons. The source material was peripheral blood. The receptors stem from a man between 65 and 85 years old with acute or convalescent COVID-19.

This clone appeared a few times. The chain joins TRBV6-5 to TRBJ1-1, with 8 bases identical to TRBD1. V shed 6 bases, J shed 3 bases, and the junction held 9 bases outside the gene matches. This CDR3 region has 15 residues. The germline gives CDR1 MNHEY, CDR2 SVGAGI. The CDR3 region is CASRAGTGTYTEAFF. In nucleotides, the CDR3 is TGTGCCAGCAGGGCCGGGACAGGCACCTACACTGAAGCTTTCTTT.

CDR3 nucleotide sequence: TGTGCCAGCGCGTACTTTAACTATGGCTACACCTTC. It encodes CASAYFNYGYTF. V usage is TRBV28 and J usage is TRBJ1-2; D is uncertain. The CDR3 runs to 12 residues. Germline assignment: CDR1 MDHEN and CDR2 SYDVKM. V lost 8 bases and J lost 1, with 8 bases in between.

The gene calls are TRBV7-2 and TRBJ2-3; 7 nucleotides line up with TRBD2. The V segment lost 0 bases and the J segment 0 bases; nucleotides outside the gene matches: 9. CDR3 size: 18 residues. Germline V lookup: CDR1 SGHTA, CDR2 FQGNSA. DNA of the CDR3: TGTGCCAGCAGCTTAGCGATGGGGCCTAGCGGTAGCACAGATACGCAGTATTTT. Translating it yields CASSLAMGPSGSTDTQYF. Full variable domain (rest looked up from reference TRBV7-2 and TRBJ2-3): GAGVSQSPSNKVTEKGKDVELRCDPISGHTALYWYRQSLGQGLEFLIYFQGNSAPDKSGLPSDRFSAERTGGSVSTLTIQRTQQEDSAVYLCASSLAMGPSGSTDTQYFGPGTRLTVL.

This clone was counted once. The rearrangement links TRBV5-1 to TRBJ2-1, with a weak D call TRBD2 (5 bases). Deletions cut 0 bases from V and 0 bases from J, with 10 bases between. CDR1 is SGHRS, CDR2 YFSETQ, per germline. The CDR3 loop spans 16 amino acids. The CDR3 spells CASSLGVGSSYNEQFF. The CDR3 nucleotides read TGCGCCAGCAGCTTGGGAGTAGGGAGCTCCTACAATGAGCAGTTCTTC.

This chain connects TRBV18 to TRBJ1-3; D gene ambiguous. V was cut by 2 bases and J by 0 bases, with 11 bases left in between. CDR3 size: 16 residues. CDR1 is KGHSH, CDR2 LQKENI, per germline. CDR3 DNA: TGTGCCAGCTCACCAATCAGCGGGAGCTCTGGAAACACCATATATTTT. This codes for CASSPISGSSGNTIYF.

The rearrangement joins TRBV19 to TRBJ1-1; 11 bases align to TRBD1. CDR3 size: 13 residues. The V gene end was trimmed by 6 bases and the J gene end by 10 bases; junction bases not matched to a gene: 7. The germline V gene encodes CDR1 LNHDA and CDR2 SQIVND (reference sequence). Here the CDR3 DNA reads TGTGCCAGTAGCGCGGACAGGGGGCCGACAGCTTTCTTT. It specifies CASSADRGPTAFF.

The chain recombines TRBV5-1 with TRBJ1-1, with D possibly matching TRBD1 (5 bases). The V end lost 2 bases, the J end lost 5 bases, and 10 bases lay between the germline ends. The CDR3 spans 13 residues. Germline V gene data show CDR1 as SGHRS and CDR2 as YFSETQ. The CDR3 DNA is TGCGCCAGCAGCTTCAGGGCTCGAACTGAAGCTTTCTTT. Protein: CASSFRARTEAFF.

Here the CDR3 reads CASSQGASTDTQYF. CDR3 nucleotides: TGTGCCAGTAGTCAAGGGGCGAGCACAGATACGCAGTATTTT. V usage is TRBV19 and J usage is TRBJ2-3; D is possibly TRBD1 (5 bases). V dropped 5 bases and J dropped 0 bases, with 9 bases sitting between them. The CDR3 extends over 14 amino acids. Germline CDR1 reads LNHDA; CDR2 reads SQIVND (reference sequence).

J is TRBJ2-7 and V is TRBV6-1; 7 bases match TRBD1. This CDR3 comprises 15 residues. Germline lookup yields CDR1 MNHNS and CDR2 SASEGT. J lost 1 base, V lost 2 bases, and 5 bases had no gene match. The CDR3 spells CASSEPGQVSYEQYF. CDR3 sequence (DNA): TGTGCCAGCAGTGAACCCGGACAGGTGTCCTACGAGCAGTACTTC.

The chain employs TRBV6-5 and TRBJ1-2; D gene uncertain. Germline CDR1 is MNHEY and CDR2 is SVGAGI. Trimming left V 7 bases short and J 4 bases short, with 19 bases between. The CDR3 loop spans 15 amino acids. The CDR3 sequence is CASTELRSSTYGYTF. The CDR3 region has the DNA TGTGCCAGCACCGAACTGAGGTCTTCCACCTATGGCTACACCTTC.

J is TRBJ1-5 and V is TRBV15; no clear D. Germline CDR1 and CDR2: LNHNV and YYDKDF (reference sequence). The V and J ends lost 0 bases and 1 base respectively, with 10 bases between them. The CDR3 covers 16 residues. CDR3 sequence reads: CATSRELGGSNQPQHF. CDR3 nucleotide sequence: TGTGCCACCAGCAGAGAGTTGGGAGGGAGCAATCAGCCCCAGCATTTT.